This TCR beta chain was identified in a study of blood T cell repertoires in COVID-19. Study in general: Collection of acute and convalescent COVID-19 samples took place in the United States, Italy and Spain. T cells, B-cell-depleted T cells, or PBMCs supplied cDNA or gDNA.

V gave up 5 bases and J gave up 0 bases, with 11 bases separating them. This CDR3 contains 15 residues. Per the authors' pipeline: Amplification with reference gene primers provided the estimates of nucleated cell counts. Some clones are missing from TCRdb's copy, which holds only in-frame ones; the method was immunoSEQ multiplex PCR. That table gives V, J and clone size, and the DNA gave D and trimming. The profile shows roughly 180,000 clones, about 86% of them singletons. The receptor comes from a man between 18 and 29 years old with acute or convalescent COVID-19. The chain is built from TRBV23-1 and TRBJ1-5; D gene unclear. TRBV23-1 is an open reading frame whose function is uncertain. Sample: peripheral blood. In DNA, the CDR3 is TGCGCCAGCAGTGCACACAGAAATAGCAATCAGCCCCAGCATTTT. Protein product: CASSAHRNSNQPQHF.